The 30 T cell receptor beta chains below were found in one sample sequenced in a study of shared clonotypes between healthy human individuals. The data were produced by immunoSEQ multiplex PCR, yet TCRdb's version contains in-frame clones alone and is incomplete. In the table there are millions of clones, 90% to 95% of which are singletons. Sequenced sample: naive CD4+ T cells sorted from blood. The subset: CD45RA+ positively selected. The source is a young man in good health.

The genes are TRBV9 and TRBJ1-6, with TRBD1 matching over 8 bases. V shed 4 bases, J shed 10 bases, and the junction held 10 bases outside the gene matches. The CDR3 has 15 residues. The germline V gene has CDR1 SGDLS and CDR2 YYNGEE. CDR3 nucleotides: TGTGCCAGCAGCCACGGACAGGGACAGGAATCACCCCTCCACTTT. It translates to CASSHGQGQESPLHF.

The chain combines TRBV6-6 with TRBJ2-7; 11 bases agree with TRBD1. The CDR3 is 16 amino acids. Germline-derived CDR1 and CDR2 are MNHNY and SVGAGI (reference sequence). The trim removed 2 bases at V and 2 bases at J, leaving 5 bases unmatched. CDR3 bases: TGTGCCAGCAGTTACGGCGGACAGGGGGCGACCTACGAGCAGTACTTC. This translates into CASSYGGQGATYEQYF.

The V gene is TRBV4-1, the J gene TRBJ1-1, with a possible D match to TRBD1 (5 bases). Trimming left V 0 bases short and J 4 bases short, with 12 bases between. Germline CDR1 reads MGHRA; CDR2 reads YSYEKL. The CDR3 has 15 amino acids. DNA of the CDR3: TGCGCCAGCAGCCAAGAGGATAGGGGTCTCACTGAAGCTTTCTTT. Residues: CASSQEDRGLTEAFF.

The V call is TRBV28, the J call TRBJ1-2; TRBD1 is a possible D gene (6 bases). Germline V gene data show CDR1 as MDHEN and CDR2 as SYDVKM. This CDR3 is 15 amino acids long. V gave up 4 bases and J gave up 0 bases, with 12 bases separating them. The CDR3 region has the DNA TGTGCCAGCAGTTCGGCCGGGACATCTAACTATGGCTACACCTTC. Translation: CASSSAGTSNYGYTF.

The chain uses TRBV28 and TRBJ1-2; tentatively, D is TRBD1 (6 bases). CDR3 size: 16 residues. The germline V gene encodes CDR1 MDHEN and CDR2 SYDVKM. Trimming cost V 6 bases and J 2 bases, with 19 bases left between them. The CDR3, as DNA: TGTGCCAGCAGGTTAAGGGCAGGGCAGGGGAACTATGGCTACACCTTC. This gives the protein CASRLRAGQGNYGYTF.

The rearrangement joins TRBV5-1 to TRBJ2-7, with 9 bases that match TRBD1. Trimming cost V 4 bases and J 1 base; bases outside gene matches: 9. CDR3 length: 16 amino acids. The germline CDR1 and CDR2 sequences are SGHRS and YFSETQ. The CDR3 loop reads CASSPGTGLVSYEQYF. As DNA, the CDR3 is TGCGCCAGCAGCCCGGGGACAGGGTTGGTTTCCTACGAGCAGTACTTC.

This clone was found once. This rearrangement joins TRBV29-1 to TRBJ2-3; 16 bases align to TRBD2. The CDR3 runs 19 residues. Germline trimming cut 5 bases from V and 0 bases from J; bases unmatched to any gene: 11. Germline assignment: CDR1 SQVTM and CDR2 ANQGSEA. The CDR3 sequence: CSVHQPGLAGGPSTDTQYF. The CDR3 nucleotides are TGCAGCGTTCACCAACCGGGACTAGCGGGGGGGCCCAGCACAGATACGCAGTATTTT.

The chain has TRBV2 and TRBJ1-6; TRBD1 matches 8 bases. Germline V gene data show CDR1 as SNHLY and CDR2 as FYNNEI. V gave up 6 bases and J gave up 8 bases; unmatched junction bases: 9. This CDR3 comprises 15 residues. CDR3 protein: CASSSLGQGDSPLHF. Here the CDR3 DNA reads TGTGCCAGCAGCTCCCTTGGACAGGGCGATTCACCCCTCCACTTT.

CDR3 amino acids: CASSGDGSDYGYTF. CDR3 coding DNA: TGCGCCAGCAGCGGGGACGGGTCCGACTATGGCTACACCTTC. The rearrangement joins TRBV5-1 to TRBJ1-2; TRBD1 is a possible D gene (5 bases). CDR1 SGHRS and CDR2 YFSETQ come from the germline V gene. The CDR3 contains 14 residues. V lost 4 bases to trimming and J lost 3 bases, with 13 bases between them.

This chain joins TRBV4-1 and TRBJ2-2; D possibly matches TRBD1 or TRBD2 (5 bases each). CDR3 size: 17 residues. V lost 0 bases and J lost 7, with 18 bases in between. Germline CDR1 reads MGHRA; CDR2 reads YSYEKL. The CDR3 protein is CASSQEPTSWGIGELFF. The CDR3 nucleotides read TGCGCCAGCAGCCAAGAGCCCACCTCCTGGGGGATCGGGGAGCTGTTTTTT.

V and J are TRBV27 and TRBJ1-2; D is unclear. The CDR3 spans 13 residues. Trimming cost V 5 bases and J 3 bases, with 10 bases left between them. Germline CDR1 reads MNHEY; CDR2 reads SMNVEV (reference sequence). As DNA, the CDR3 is TGTGCCAGCAGTCTCCGCCGGGACTATGGCTACACCTTC. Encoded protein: CASSLRRDYGYTF.

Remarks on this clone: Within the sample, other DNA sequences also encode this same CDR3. The CDR3 nucleotides are TGTGCCAGCAGTTACTCGGCAGGGGCCTACGAGCAGTACTTC. This translates into CASSYSAGAYEQYF. The rearrangement links TRBV6-6 to TRBJ2-7; D possibly corresponds to TRBD1 (6 bases). Trimming cost V 0 bases and J 2 bases, with 8 bases left between them. The CDR3 has 14 residues. Germline CDR1 is MNHNY and CDR2 is SVGAGI (reference sequence).

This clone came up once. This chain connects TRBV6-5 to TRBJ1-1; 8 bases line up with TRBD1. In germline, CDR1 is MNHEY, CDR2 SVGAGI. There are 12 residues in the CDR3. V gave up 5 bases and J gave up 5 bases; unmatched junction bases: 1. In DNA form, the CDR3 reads TGTGCCAGCAGTGACAGGGGAACTGAAGCTTTCTTT. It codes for CASSDRGTEAFF.

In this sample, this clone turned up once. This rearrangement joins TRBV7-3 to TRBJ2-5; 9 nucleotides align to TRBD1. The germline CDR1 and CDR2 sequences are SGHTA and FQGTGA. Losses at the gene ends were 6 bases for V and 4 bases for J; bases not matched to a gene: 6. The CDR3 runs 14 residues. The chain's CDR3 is CASRETGGRETQYF. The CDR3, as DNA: TGTGCCAGCAGGGAGACAGGGGGGAGAGAGACCCAGTACTTC.

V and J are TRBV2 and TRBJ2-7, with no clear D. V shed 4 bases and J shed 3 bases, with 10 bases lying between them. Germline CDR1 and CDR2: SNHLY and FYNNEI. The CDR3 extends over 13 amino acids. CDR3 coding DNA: TGTGCCAGCAGTGGAGAGCGCGGCTACGAGCAGTACTTC. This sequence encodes CASSGERGYEQYF.

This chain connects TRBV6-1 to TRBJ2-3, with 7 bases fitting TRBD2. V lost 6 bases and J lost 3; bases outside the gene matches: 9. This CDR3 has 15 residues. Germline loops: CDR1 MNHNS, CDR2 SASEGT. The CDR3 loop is CASRREVISTDTQYF. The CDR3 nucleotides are TGTGCCAGCAGACGGGAGGTTATTTCGACAGATACGCAGTATTTT.

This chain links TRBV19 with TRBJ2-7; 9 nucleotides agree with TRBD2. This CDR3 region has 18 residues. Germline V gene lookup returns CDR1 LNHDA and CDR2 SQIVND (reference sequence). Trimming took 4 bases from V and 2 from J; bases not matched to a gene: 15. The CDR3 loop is CASSTPGGAGGRPYEQYF. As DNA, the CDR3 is TGTGCCAGTAGTACCCCGGGAGGCGCGGGAGGGCGACCCTACGAGCAGTACTTC.

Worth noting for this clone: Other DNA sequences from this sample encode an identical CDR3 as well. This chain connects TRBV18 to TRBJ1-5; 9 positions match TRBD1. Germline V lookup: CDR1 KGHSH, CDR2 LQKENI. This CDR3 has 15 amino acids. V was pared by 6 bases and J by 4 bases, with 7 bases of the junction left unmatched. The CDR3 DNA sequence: TGTGCCAGCTCCCCCGACAGGGGGGGGAATCAGCCCCAGCATTTT. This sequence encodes CASSPDRGGNQPQHF.

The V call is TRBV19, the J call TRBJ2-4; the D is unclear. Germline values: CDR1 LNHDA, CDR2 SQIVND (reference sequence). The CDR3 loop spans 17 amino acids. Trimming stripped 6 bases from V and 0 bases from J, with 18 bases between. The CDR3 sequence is CASSLRQLTLAKNIQYF. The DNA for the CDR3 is TGTGCCAGTAGCCTTAGGCAGTTAACCCTAGCCAAAAACATTCAGTACTTC. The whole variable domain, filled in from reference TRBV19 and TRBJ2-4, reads DGGITQSPKYLFRKEGQNVTLSCEQNLNHDAMYWYRQDPGQGLRLIYYSQIVNDFQKGDIAEGYSVSREKKESFPLTVTSAQKNPTAFYLCASSLRQLTLAKNIQYFGAGTRLSVL.

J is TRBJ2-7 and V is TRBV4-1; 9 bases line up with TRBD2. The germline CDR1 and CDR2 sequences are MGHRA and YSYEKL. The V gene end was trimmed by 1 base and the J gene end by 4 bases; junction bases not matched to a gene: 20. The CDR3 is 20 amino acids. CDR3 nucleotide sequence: TGCGCCAGCAGCCAAGTTTGGCTAGCGGGGACCGGGTGGAACTTATACGAGCAGTACTTC. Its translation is CASSQVWLAGTGWNLYEQYF.

CDR3 nucleotides: TGCGCCAGCAGCCAAGACGGGGGGAGGGCGTGGAATGAGCAGTTCTTC. This sequence encodes CASSQDGGRAWNEQFF. This rearrangement joins TRBV4-1 to TRBJ2-1, with 7 positions matching TRBD2. V lost 0 bases, J lost 7 bases, and 9 bases stayed unmatched. The CDR3 is made up of 16 amino acids. Germline V gene sequence: CDR1 MGHRA, CDR2 YSYEKL.

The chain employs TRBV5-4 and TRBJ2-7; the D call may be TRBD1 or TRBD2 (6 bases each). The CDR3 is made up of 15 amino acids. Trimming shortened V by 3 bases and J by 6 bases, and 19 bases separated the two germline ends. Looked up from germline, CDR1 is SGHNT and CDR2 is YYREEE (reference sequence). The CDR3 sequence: CASSSEGTWRVEQYF. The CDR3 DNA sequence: TGTGCCAGCAGCTCGGAGGGGACATGGCGGGTCGAGCAGTACTTC.

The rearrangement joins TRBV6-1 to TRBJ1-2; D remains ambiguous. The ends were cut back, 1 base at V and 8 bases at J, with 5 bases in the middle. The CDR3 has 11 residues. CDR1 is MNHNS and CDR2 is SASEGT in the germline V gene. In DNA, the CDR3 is TGTGCCAGCAGTGAAGGTGAGGGCTACACCTTC. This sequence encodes CASSEGEGYTF.

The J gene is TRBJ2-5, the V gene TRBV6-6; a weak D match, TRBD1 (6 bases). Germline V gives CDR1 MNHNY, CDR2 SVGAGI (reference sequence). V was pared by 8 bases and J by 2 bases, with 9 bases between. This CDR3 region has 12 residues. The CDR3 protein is CASLGQQETQYF. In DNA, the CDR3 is TGTGCCAGCTTGGGACAACAAGAGACCCAGTACTTC.

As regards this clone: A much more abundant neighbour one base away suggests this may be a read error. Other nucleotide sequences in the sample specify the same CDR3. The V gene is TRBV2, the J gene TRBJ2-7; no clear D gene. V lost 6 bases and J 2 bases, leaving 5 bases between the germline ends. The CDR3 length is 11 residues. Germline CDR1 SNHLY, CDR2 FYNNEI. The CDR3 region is CASSPTYEQYF. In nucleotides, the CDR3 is TGTGCCAGCAGCCCCACCTACGAGCAGTACTTC.

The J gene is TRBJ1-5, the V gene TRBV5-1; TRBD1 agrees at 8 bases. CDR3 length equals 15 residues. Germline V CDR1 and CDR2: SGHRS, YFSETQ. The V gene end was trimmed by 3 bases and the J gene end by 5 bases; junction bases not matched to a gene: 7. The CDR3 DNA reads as TGCGCCAGCAGCTACGGGACAGGTGGAGATCAGCCCCAGCATTTT. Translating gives CASSYGTGGDQPQHF. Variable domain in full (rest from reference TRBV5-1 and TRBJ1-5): KAGVTQTPRYLIKTRGQQVTLSCSPISGHRSVSWYQQTPGQGLQFLFEYFSETQRNKGNFPGRFSGRQFSNSRSEMNVSTLELGDSALYLCASSYGTGGDQPQHFGDGTRLSIL.

The CDR3: CASSTGTADYEQYF. CDR3 bases: TGTGCCAGCAGTACCGGGACTGCAGACTACGAGCAGTACTTC. This chain joins TRBV6-1 and TRBJ2-7; D is possibly TRBD2 (6 bases). Per germline, CDR1 MNHNS and CDR2 SASEGT. Trimming left V 5 bases short and J 3 bases short, with 14 bases between. The CDR3 loop spans 14 amino acids.

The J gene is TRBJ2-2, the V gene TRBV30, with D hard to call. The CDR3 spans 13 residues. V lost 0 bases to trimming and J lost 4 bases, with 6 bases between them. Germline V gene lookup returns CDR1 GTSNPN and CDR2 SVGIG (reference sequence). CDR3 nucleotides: TGTGCCTGGAGTGTAGAACCCACCGGGGAGCTGTTTTTT. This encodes CAWSVEPTGELFF. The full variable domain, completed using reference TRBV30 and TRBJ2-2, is SQTIHQWPATLVQPVGSPLSLECTVEGTSNPNLYWYRQAAGRGLQLLFYSVGIGQISSEVPQNLSASRPQDRQFILSSKKLLLSDSGFYLCAWSVEPTGELFFGEGSRLTVL.

DNA for the CDR3: TGTGCCAGCAGTGAAACGGGGTTCTCCTACGAGCAGTACTTC. It specifies CASSETGFSYEQYF. V is TRBV6-1 and J is TRBJ2-7, with TRBD2 as a possible D gene (5 bases). Germline V gives CDR1 MNHNS, CDR2 SASEGT. This CDR3 region has 14 residues. V shed 2 bases and J shed 0 bases, with 8 bases lying between them.

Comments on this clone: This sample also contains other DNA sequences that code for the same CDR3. The CDR3 DNA follows: TGTGCCAGCAGTCTGAGCGGACAGGGCAATTCACCCCTCCACTTT. Protein sequence: CASSLSGQGNSPLHF. The chain is built from TRBV28 and TRBJ1-6, with 8 bases lining up with TRBD1. CDR3 length: 15 residues. Per the germline V gene, CDR1 is MDHEN and CDR2 is SYDVKM. Germline trimming cut 5 bases from V and 7 bases from J; bases unmatched to any gene: 7.